A single sample gave rise to the 17 T cell receptor beta chains below, sequenced in a study of T cell clonotyping in hematopoietic cell transplantation. Produced via immunoSEQ multiplex PCR; TCRdb's table is partial and in-frame only. The data hold fewer than 70,000 clones, with around 94% observed a single time. What was sequenced was peripheral blood mononuclear cells. These receptors came from a man aged 45 to 65 in good health. Some clones in this sample may be carry-over from other donors' samples.

The chain has TRBV10-3 and TRBJ2-5; weak D call: TRBD2 (6 bases). Germline V CDR1 and CDR2: ENHRY, SYGVKD. V lost 5 bases to trimming and J lost 2 bases, with 9 bases between them. The CDR3 is 13 amino acids. CDR3 amino acids: CAISPGVQETQYF. CDR3 in DNA: TGTGCCATCAGTCCGGGGGTACAAGAGACCCAGTACTTC.

The rearrangement links TRBV7-3 to TRBJ2-7; a weak D match, TRBD2 (6 bases). The germline CDR1 and CDR2 sequences are SGHTA and FQGTGA. The CDR3 spans 14 residues. The germline V and J ends were trimmed by 4 bases and 6 bases, with 16 bases remaining between them. The DNA of the CDR3 is TGTGCCAGCAGCTCAGACCCCTCGCGGGGCGAGCAGTACTTC. Its translation: CASSSDPSRGEQYF. The full variable domain, in which reference TRBV7-3 and TRBJ2-7 provide the parts outside the CDR3, is GAGVSQTPSNKVTEKGKYVELRCDPISGHTALYWYRQSLGQGPEFLIYFQGTGAADDSGLPNDRFFAVRPEGSVSTLKIQRTERGDSAVYLCASSSDPSRGEQYFGPGTRLTVT.

The CDR3 sequence: CASRVQGFSSYEQYF. CDR3 in DNA: TGTGCCAGCAGGGTACAGGGTTTCAGCTCCTACGAGCAGTACTTC. The V gene is TRBV2, the J gene TRBJ2-7; TRBD1 might be the D (6 bases). Germline V CDR1 and CDR2: SNHLY, FYNNEI. V was cut by 6 bases and J by 0 bases, with 15 bases left in between. The CDR3 sequence is 15 residues long.

V gene TRBV5-6 combines with J gene TRBJ1-5, with D tentatively TRBD1 (5 bases). CDR3 length: 17 residues. Trimming stripped 4 bases from V and 0 bases from J, with 17 bases between. Per the germline V gene, CDR1 is SGHDT and CDR2 is YYEEEE. CDR3 region: CASSHNTGTDSNQPQHF. CDR3 nucleotides: TGTGCCAGCAGCCATAATACCGGGACGGATAGCAATCAGCCCCAGCATTTT.

This sequence joins TRBV4-2 and TRBJ2-1, with a possible D match to TRBD2 (7 bases). V was cut by 0 bases and J by 7 bases, with 16 bases left in between. Germline values: CDR1 LGHNA, CDR2 YNFKEQ. The CDR3 covers 16 residues. The chain's CDR3 is CASSQDPGRGGNEQFF. CDR3 DNA sequence: TGTGCCAGCAGCCAAGATCCGGGGAGGGGGGGAAATGAGCAGTTCTTC.

The chain employs TRBV27 and TRBJ2-3; D not resolved. Trimming stripped 2 bases from V and 6 bases from J, with 9 bases between. The CDR3 spans 13 residues. Germline V CDR1 and CDR2: MNHEY, SMNVEV (reference sequence). The CDR3 spells CASSLRVADTQYF. CDR3 bases: TGTGCCAGCAGTTTAAGGGTAGCTGATACGCAGTATTTT.

The chain employs TRBV5-6 and TRBJ2-5, with D possibly TRBD1 on 5 matching bases. The germline V and J ends were trimmed by 5 bases and 4 bases, with 12 bases remaining between them. The CDR3 runs 13 residues. Germline CDR1 and CDR2: SGHDT and YYEEEE. The DNA for the CDR3 is TGTGCCAGCAGTTGGAACCAGGGAGAGACCCAGTACTTC. Protein product: CASSWNQGETQYF.

In this sample, this clone turned up once. This chain joins TRBV6-1 and TRBJ1-3; D uncertain. V was trimmed by 5 bases and J by 8 bases, leaving 10 bases between them. CDR3 size: 12 residues. CDR1 MNHNS and CDR2 SASEGT come from the germline V gene. The CDR3 nucleotides are TGTGCCAGCAGTATTCCCCGATACACCATATATTTT. Encoded protein: CASSIPRYTIYF.

The chain is built from TRBV5-8 and TRBJ2-6; D remains ambiguous. V was clipped by 0 bases and J by 4 bases, with 11 bases between them. CDR1 is SGHTS and CDR2 is YDEGEE in the germline V gene. The CDR3 consists of 16 residues. CDR3 loop: CASSLAGVGGANVLTF. The CDR3 DNA reads as TGTGCCAGCAGCTTGGCCGGAGTAGGGGGGGCCAACGTCCTGACTTTC.

CDR3 in amino acids: CASTLRIPSFEAFF. DNA of the CDR3: TGTGCCAGTACCCTCCGGATTCCTAGTTTTGAAGCTTTCTTT. The genes are TRBV19 and TRBJ1-1; D gene ambiguous. Germline V gene lookup returns CDR1 LNHDA and CDR2 SQIVND (reference sequence). The CDR3 covers 14 residues. The V end lost 7 bases, the J end lost 7 bases, and 19 bases lay between the germline ends.

The V gene is TRBV2, the J gene TRBJ2-5; D could derive from TRBD1 or TRBD2 (5 bases each). V dropped 2 bases and J dropped 1 base, with 14 bases sitting between them. CDR3 size: 16 residues. Per the germline V gene, CDR1 is SNHLY and CDR2 is FYNNEI. This CDR3 is CASSESRGSFQETQYF. As DNA, the CDR3 is TGTGCCAGCAGTGAATCCCGGGGCTCCTTCCAAGAGACCCAGTACTTC.

The chain is built from TRBV2 and TRBJ1-5; D unresolved. CDR3 size: 14 residues. CDR1 is SNHLY, CDR2 FYNNEI, per germline. The germline V and J ends were trimmed by 8 bases and 0 bases, with 11 bases remaining between them. The CDR3: CASGLWDSNQPQHF. DNA of the CDR3: TGTGCCAGCGGCCTCTGGGATAGCAATCAGCCCCAGCATTTT.

The chain uses TRBV25-1 and TRBJ2-2; TRBD2 matches 8 bases. Losses at the gene ends were 4 bases for V and 1 base for J; bases not matched to a gene: 2. This CDR3 region has 15 residues. Germline loops: CDR1 MGHDK, CDR2 SYGVNS. The CDR3 sequence: CASSGSGGNTGELFF. The CDR3 DNA sequence: TGTGCCAGCAGTGGAAGCGGGGGGAACACCGGGGAGCTGTTTTTT.

This rearrangement joins TRBV28 to TRBJ1-5; no clear D. This CDR3 is 12 amino acids long. Germline CDR1 and CDR2: MDHEN and SYDVKM. Trimming took 3 bases from V and 7 from J, leaving 7 bases between them. The CDR3 loop reads CASSLPGQPQHF. The CDR3 DNA follows: TGTGCCAGCAGTTTGCCGGGCCAGCCCCAGCATTTT.

This rearrangement joins TRBV4-2 to TRBJ1-2; possibly TRBD1 for D (6 bases). Germline CDR1 is LGHNA and CDR2 is YNFKEQ. The CDR3 has 14 residues. V was trimmed by 5 bases and J by 4 bases, leaving 14 bases between them. CDR3 residues: CASSSRTDFYGYTF. As DNA, the CDR3 is TGTGCCAGCAGCTCACGGACAGACTTCTATGGCTACACCTTC.

V gene TRBV7-9 combines with J gene TRBJ1-1; D is unclear. Trimming took off 4 bases at V and 0 bases at J, with 12 bases between the two ends. The CDR3 contains 15 residues. Germline V CDR1 and CDR2: SEHNR, FQNEAQ (reference sequence). The CDR3 DNA reads TGTGCCAGCAGCTCTCATAAGGCTTTGAACACTGAAGCTTTCTTT. Amino acid sequence: CASSSHKALNTEAFF.

V is TRBV10-3 and J is TRBJ1-1, with D possibly matching TRBD1 (5 bases). Trimming pared 7 bases from V and 1 base from J, leaving 10 bases between. Germline V lookup: CDR1 ENHRY, CDR2 SYGVKD. The CDR3 is made up of 13 amino acids. The CDR3 region is CAITRTPNTEAFF. The CDR3, as DNA: TGTGCCATCACCAGGACACCGAACACTGAAGCTTTCTTT.